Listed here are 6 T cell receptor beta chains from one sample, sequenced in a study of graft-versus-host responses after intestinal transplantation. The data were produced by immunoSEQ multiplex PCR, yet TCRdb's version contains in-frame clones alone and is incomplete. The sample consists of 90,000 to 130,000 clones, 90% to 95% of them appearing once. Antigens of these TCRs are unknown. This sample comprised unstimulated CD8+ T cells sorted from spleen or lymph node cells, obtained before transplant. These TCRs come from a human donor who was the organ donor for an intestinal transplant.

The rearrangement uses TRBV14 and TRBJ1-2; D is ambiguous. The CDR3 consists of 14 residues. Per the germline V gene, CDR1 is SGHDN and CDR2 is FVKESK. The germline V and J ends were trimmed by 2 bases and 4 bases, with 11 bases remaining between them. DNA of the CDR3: TGTGCCAGCAGCCAATTTTCAGGACCCTATGGCTACACCTTC. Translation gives CASSQFSGPYGYTF.

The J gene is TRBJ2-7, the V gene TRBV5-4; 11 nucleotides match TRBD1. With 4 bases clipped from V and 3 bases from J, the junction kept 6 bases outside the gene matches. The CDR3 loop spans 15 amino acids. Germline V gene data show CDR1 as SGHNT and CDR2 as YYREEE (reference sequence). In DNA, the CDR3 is TGTGCCAGCAGCCCGTCCGGGACAGGGGGCTACGAGCAGTACTTC. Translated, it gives CASSPSGTGGYEQYF.

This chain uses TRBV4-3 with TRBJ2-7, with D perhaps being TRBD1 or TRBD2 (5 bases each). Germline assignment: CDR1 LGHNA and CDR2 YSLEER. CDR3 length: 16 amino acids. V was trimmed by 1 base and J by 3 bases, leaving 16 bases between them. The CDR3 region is CASSQGTGTAIYEQYF. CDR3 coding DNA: TGCGCCAGCAGCCAAGGAACCGGGACGGCGATCTACGAGCAGTACTTC.

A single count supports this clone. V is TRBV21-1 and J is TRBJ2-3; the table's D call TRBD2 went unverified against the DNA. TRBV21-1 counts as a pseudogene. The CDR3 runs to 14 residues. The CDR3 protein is CASSKNGTGDTQYF. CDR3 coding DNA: TGTGCCAGCAGCAAAAACGGGACTGGGGATACGCAGTATTTT.

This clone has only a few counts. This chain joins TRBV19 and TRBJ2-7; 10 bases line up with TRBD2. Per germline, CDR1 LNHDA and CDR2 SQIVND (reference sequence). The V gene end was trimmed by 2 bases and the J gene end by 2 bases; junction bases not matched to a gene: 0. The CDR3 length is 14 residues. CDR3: CASSILAGAYEQYF. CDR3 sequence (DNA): TGTGCCAGTAGTATACTAGCGGGGGCCTACGAGCAGTACTTC.

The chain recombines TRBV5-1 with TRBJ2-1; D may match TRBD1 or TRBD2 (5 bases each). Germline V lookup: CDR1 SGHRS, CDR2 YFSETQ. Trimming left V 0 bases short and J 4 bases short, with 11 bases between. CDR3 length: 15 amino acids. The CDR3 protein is CASSLGDQDYNEQFF. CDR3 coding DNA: TGCGCCAGCAGCTTGGGGGACCAGGATTACAATGAGCAGTTCTTC.